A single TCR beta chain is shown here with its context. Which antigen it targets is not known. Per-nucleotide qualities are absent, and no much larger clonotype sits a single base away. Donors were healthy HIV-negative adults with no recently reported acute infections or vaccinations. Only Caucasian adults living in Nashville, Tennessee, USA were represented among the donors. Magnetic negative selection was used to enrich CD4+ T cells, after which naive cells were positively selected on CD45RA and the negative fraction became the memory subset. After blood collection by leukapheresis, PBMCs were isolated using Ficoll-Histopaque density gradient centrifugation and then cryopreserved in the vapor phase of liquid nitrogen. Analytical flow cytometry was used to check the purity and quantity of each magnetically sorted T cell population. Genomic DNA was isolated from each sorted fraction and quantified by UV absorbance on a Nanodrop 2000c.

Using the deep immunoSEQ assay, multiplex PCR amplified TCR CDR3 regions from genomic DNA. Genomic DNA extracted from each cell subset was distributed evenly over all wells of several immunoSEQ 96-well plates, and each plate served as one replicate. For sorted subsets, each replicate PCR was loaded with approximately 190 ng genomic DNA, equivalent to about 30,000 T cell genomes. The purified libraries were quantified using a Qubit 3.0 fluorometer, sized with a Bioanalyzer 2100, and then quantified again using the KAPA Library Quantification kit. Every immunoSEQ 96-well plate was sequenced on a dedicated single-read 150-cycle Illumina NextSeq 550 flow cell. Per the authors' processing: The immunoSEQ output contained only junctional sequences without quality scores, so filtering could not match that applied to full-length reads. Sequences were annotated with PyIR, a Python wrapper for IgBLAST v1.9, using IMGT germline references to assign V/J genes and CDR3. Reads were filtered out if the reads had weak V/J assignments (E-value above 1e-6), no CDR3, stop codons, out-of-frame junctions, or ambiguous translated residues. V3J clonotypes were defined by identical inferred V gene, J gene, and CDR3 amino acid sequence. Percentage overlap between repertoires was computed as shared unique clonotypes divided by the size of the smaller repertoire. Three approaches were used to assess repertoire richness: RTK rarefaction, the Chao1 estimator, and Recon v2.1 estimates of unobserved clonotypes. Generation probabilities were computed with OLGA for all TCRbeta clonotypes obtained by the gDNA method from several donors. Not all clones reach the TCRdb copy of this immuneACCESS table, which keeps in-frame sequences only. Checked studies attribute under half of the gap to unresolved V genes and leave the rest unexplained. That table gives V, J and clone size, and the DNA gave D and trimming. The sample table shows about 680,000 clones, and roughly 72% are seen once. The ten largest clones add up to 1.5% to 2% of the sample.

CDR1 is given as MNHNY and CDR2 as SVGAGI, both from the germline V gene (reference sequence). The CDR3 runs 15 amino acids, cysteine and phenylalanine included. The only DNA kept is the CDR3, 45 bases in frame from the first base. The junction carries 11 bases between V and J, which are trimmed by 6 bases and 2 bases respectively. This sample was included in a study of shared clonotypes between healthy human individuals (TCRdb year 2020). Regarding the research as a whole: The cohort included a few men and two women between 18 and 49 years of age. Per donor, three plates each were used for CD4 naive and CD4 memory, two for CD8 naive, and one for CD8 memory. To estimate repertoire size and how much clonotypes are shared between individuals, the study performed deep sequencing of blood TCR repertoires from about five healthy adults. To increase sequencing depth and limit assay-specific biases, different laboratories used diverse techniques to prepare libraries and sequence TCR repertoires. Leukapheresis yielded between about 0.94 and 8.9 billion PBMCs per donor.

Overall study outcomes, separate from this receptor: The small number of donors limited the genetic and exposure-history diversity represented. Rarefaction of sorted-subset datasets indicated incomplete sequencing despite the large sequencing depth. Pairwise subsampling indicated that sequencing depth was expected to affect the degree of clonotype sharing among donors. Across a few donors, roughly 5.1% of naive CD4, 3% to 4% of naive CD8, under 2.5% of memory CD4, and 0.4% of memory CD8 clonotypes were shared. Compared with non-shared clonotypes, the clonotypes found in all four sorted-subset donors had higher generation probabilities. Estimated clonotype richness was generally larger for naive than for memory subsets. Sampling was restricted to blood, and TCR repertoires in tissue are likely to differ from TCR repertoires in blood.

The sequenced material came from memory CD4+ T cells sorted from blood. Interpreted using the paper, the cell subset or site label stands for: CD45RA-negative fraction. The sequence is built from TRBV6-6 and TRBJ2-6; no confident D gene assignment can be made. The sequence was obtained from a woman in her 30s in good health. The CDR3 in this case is CASSRAPAGANVLTF. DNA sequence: TGTGCCAGCAGCCGTGCCCCAGCTGGGGCCAACGTCCTGACTTTC.